What follows is one TCR beta chain and its context. Germline V gives CDR1 SGHKS, CDR2 YYEKEE (reference sequence). The CDR3 length is 16 residues. Trimming took 1 base from V and 8 from J, leaving 18 bases between them. TCRdb's copy holds only in-frame clones and misses some; the assay was immunoSEQ multiplex PCR. The sample comprises tens of thousands of clones, 91% of which are singletons, and 1% to 1.5% rests with the top ten. This entry is derived from a study of T cell changes during pregnancy in multiple sclerosis. The clonotype was recovered from a female donor in good health, enrolled as a control in a pregnancy study. The J gene is TRBJ1-4, the V gene TRBV5-5; D unresolved. This material consisted of peripheral blood, taken after pregnancy. The CDR3 DNA sequence: TGTGCCAGCAGCTTGAGTTACAGCCCGAGAAGGGAAAAACTGTTTTTT. Its protein product is CASSLSYSPRREKLFF.